The T cell receptor (beta chain) described here comes from a study of T cells in Graves' hyperthyroidism and ophthalmopathy. The CDR3 is 16 residues long. Germline CDR1 reads SGHTA; CDR2 reads FQGTGA. The CDR3 regions of TCR beta were amplified from RNA transcripts. The HTBI set primed first-round TCR CDR3 RT-PCR. TCRdb re-called the multiplex PCR reads with MiXCR, one entry per CDR3 protein. This sample has roughly 800,000 distinct CDR3 sequences, with roughly 40% found just once. This clonotype appeared a few times. Its ends do not fully match the called genes, so a read error is possible. V usage is TRBV7-3 and J usage is TRBJ1-1, with D unclear. Sample: blood. The sequence was obtained from a man younger than 35 with Graves' hyperthyroidism. The CDR3 DNA follows: TGCGCCAGCAGCCAATTCGGGGATGGCCTGGGAACTGAAGCTTTCTTT. Protein: CASSQFGDGLGTEAFF.